Listed here are 14 T cell receptor beta chains from one sample, sequenced in a study of blood T cells in healthy people across ages. The authors ran a second PCR of 7 to 11 cycles using a sample-barcoded 5' primer and a J-beta primer mix. From the 5' RACE reads, TCRdb called clonotypes with MiXCR, one entry per CDR3 protein. The sample has about 1,000,000 distinct CDR3 sequences, around 45% seen once. Sequencing was carried out using blood. The source is a woman aged 60-75 years in good health.

This chain uses TRBV10-3 with TRBJ2-2, with D possibly being TRBD1 (6 bases). Deletions cut 10 bases from V and 4 bases from J, with 13 bases between. This CDR3 region has 13 residues. The germline CDR1 and CDR2 sequences are ENHRY and SYGVKD. The CDR3 DNA is TGTGCCACGACAGGTTCGGGCACCGGGGAGCTGTTTTTT. This encodes CATTGSGTGELFF.

The chain couples TRBV6-5 to TRBJ1-2; possibly TRBD1 for D (5 bases). CDR3 length equals 15 residues. V gave up 6 bases and J gave up 0 bases, with 14 bases separating them. The germline CDR1 and CDR2 sequences are MNHEY and SVGAGI. The CDR3 sequence is CASRLAGDPNYGYTF. In nucleotides, the CDR3 is TGTGCCAGCAGACTGGCGGGGGACCCTAACTATGGCTACACCTTC.

V and J are TRBV4-2 and TRBJ2-1; TRBD1 agrees at 9 bases. Germline trimming cut 3 bases from V and 6 bases from J; bases unmatched to any gene: 3. This CDR3 contains 14 residues. CDR1 is LGHNA and CDR2 is YNFKEQ in the germline V gene. In DNA, the CDR3 is TGTGCCAGCAGCCATGTGACAGGGGGCAATGAGCAGTTCTTC. Translated, it gives CASSHVTGGNEQFF.

This clonotype showed up many times. The chain combines TRBV29-1 with TRBJ2-3; 9 nucleotides align to TRBD1. Per germline, CDR1 SQVTM and CDR2 ANQGSEA. V trimming: 5 bases; J trimming: 5 bases; junction bases outside the gene matches: 8. CDR3 size: 14 residues. The CDR3 coding sequence is TGCAGCGTTAGATACAGGGGGCGGGAAGATACGCAGTATTTT. Protein: CSVRYRGREDTQYF.

The table lists this clonotype with a few counts. This chain joins TRBV12-3 or TRBV12-4 and TRBJ2-7; D might be TRBD1 (5 bases). Matching the DNA end better, TRBJ2-5 makes the J call doubtful. This CDR3 has 13 residues. DNA for the CDR3: TGTGCCAGCAGTCAGGGTTCGGAGGAGACCCAGTACTTC. Translated, it gives CASSQGSEETQYF.

In the case of this clonotype: A read error may explain this, as a much larger clone is one base away. The CDR3: CASSLVGSEFKEQFF. CDR3 sequence (DNA): TGCGCCAGCAGCTTGGTTGGTAGCGAGTTCAAGGAGCAGTTCTTC. The genes are TRBV5-1 and TRBJ2-1; maybe TRBD2 (5 bases). Germline-derived CDR1 and CDR2 are SGHRS and YFSETQ. Trimming took off 0 bases at V and 10 bases at J, with 17 bases between the two ends. The length of the CDR3 is 15 residues.

V gene TRBV25-1 combines with J gene TRBJ2-1; 11 positions match TRBD2. This CDR3 is built from 15 residues. Germline V lookup: CDR1 MGHDK, CDR2 SYGVNS. V was pared by 2 bases and J by 6 bases, with 3 bases of the junction left unmatched. The CDR3 sequence: CASSELAGGPNEQFF. The CDR3 bases are TGTGCCAGCAGTGAACTAGCGGGAGGACCCAATGAGCAGTTCTTC.

The gene calls are TRBV6-5 and TRBJ2-5; D may correspond to TRBD1 or TRBD2 (5 bases each). The tail of the sequence fits TRBJ2-7 better, so the J call may be wrong. The germline V gene has CDR1 MNHEY and CDR2 SVGAGI. This CDR3 has 14 residues. This CDR3 is CASSRSGTDYEQYF. For the CDR3, the DNA is TGTGCCAGCAGCCGCTCTGGGACGGACTACGAGCAGTACTTC.

This clonotype was seen only a few times. J is TRBJ2-7 and V is TRBV11-2, with D uncertain. The CDR3 has 12 amino acids. From germline, CDR1 is SGHAT and CDR2 FQNNGV. V dropped 4 bases and J dropped 4 bases, with 8 bases sitting between them. DNA of the CDR3: TGTGCCAGCAGCTCGGTGAGGTACGAGCAGTACTTC. This sequence encodes CASSSVRYEQYF.

The gene calls are TRBV11-3 and TRBJ2-3; tentative D call: TRBD2 (6 bases). Germline lookup yields CDR1 SGHNT and CDR2 YENEEA. The CDR3 covers 14 residues. V was cut by 5 bases and J by 4 bases, with 13 bases left in between. CDR3 DNA sequence: TGTGCCAGCAGCATATCGGGGGACGCAGATACGCAGTATTTT. It yields the protein CASSISGDADTQYF.

This clonotype showed up just a few times. The chain combines TRBV4-2 with TRBJ2-1; 11 bases map to TRBD2. This CDR3 spans 17 amino acids. Trimming removed 1 base from V and 3 bases from J; junction bases left unmatched: 5. From germline, CDR1 is LGHNA and CDR2 YNFKEQ. CDR3 nucleotide sequence: TGTGCCAGCAGCCAAGTAGCGGGAGGGTTATACTACAATGAGCAGTTCTTC. Translating it yields CASSQVAGGLYYNEQFF.

The J gene is TRBJ2-3, the V gene TRBV12-3 or TRBV12-4, with 8 bases fitting TRBD2. With V trimmed by 1 base and J by 2 bases, 2 bases remained unmatched. CDR3 size: 15 residues. The CDR3 DNA reads as TGTGCCAGCAGTTTAGAGCGGGGGTCCACAGATACGCAGTATTTT. Amino acids: CASSLERGSTDTQYF.

The chain carries TRBV10-3 and TRBJ2-1; 9 bases agree with TRBD1. V shed 11 bases, J shed 3 bases, and the junction held 5 bases outside the gene matches. The CDR3 is 13 amino acids. Germline V gene sequence: CDR1 ENHRY, CDR2 SYGVKD. CDR3 bases: TGTGCCTCCCGGGACAGGGACTACAATGAGCAGTTCTTC. As protein: CASRDRDYNEQFF.

The rearrangement joins TRBV7-2 to TRBJ2-7; tentatively, D is TRBD1 (6 bases). This CDR3 contains 14 residues. Germline values: CDR1 SGHTA, CDR2 FQGNSA. The V end was cut by 2 bases, the J end by 2 bases, with 10 bases between. CDR3 protein: CASSLITGPYEQYF. The CDR3 DNA reads as TGTGCCAGCAGCTTAATAACAGGGCCCTACGAGCAGTACTTC.